Sequencing of this TCR beta chain was carried out in a study of blood T cells in healthy people across ages. Whole-study context: Template switching retrieved approximately one barcoded beta molecule for each two T cells. Regarding the study as a whole: A conclusive naive versus antigen-experienced comparison was prevented by the unsorted PBMCs.

Concerning this clonotype itself: Its antigen remains unknown.

V was trimmed by 0 bases and J by 0 bases, leaving 21 bases between them. The germline V gene encodes CDR1 DFQATT and CDR2 SNEGSKA (reference sequence). The CDR3 has 20 amino acids. The second PCR ran roughly 6 to 11 cycles with a sample-barcoded 5' primer and J-beta primers. The template-switch adaptor was a 5' adaptor with 12 random nucleotides. It tagged each cDNA molecule. Sequencing of every sample gave 2.5 million or more CDR3-containing paired-end reads. TCRdb reprocessed the 5' RACE reads with MiXCR, giving one entry per CDR3 protein. The data contain roughly 720,000 distinct CDR3 sequences, about 48% of them singletons.

This clonotype was sampled from a man older than 75 in good health. The specimen sequenced was blood. V is TRBV20-1 and J is TRBJ1-6, with D unresolved. The CDR3, as DNA: TGCAGTGCTAGAGATTATGGCCCCGACGGATACAGCTCCTATAATTCACCCCTCCACTTT. Its translation: CSARDYGPDGYSSYNSPLHF.